This T cell receptor beta chain appears in the sequencing data of a study of T cell clusters in autoimmune cytopenias. On the study more broadly: Per sample, median TRB depth was about 48,000 reads, yielding a median roughly 2,000 distinct clonotypes.

This CDR3 is built from 13 residues. Germline V CDR1 and CDR2: KGHSH, LQKENI. Remarks on this clonotype: What it recognizes is unknown.

TRB was amplified from 250 ng of peripheral blood genomic DNA per sample. One tube held mixed TRB-A and TRB-B primer pools for touch-down PCR. TCRdb reprocessed the multiplex PCR reads, keeping one entry per CDR3 protein, no DNA. The sample table includes several thousand distinct CDR3 sequences. Findings and limits, study-wide: Primary autoimmune cytopenia patients seemingly lacked the physiological T cell clusters found in healthy donors. TRB repertoire shifts in secondary cytopenia and chronic lymphocytic leukemia mostly reflected lymphoma, not autoimmunity.

The sequencing sample was made of peripheral blood. This receptor was obtained from a human donor with an autoimmune cytopenia or autoimmune hepatitis (not recorded which). J is TRBJ2-7 and V is TRBV18; TCRdb's D gene call, TRBD2, goes unchecked for lack of DNA. CDR3 region: CASSPDYTYEQYF.